These 18 T cell receptor beta chains were all obtained from the same sample, sequenced in a study of cytomegalovirus exposure and HLA in healthy donors. The PCR had 60 Vbeta and 13 Jbeta primers. Assay: immunoSEQ multiplex PCR; the TCRdb copy retains only in-frame clones and omits some. The sample has 130,000 or so clones, 70% to 75% seen once. The sample comprised PBMCs. All receptors derive from a woman aged 40 to 50 in good health and CMV-seropositive.

A few counts support this clone. V and J are TRBV9 and TRBJ1-4; 7 bases are shared with TRBD1. Germline assignment: CDR1 SGDLS and CDR2 YYNGEE. Unmatched junction bases numbered 6, after V lost 4 bases and J lost 0 bases. This CDR3 contains 16 residues. CDR3 in DNA: TGTGCCAGCAGCCCTCGGGACAGACCAACTAATGAAAAACTGTTTTTT. Its protein product is CASSPRDRPTNEKLFF.

The chain has TRBV28 and TRBJ1-1; TRBD1 aligns across 8 bases. The CDR3 is 16 amino acids. Germline trimming cut 7 bases from V and 7 bases from J; bases unmatched to any gene: 17. Germline V CDR1 and CDR2: MDHEN, SYDVKM. The CDR3 bases are TGTGCCAGCACCATCCCTGGGTTCAGGGGGCGTAGTGAAGCTTTCTTT. The encoded protein is CASTIPGFRGRSEAFF.

V is TRBV7-9 and J is TRBJ2-1; TRBD2 matches 11 bases. The trim removed 1 base at V and 3 bases at J, leaving 8 bases unmatched. Looked up from germline, CDR1 is SEHNR and CDR2 is FQNEAQ (reference sequence). There are 18 residues in the CDR3. CDR3 in DNA: TGTGCCAGCAGCTTAGGCTCGTCCGGGACTAGCGGCTACAATGAGCAGTTCTTC. It specifies CASSLGSSGTSGYNEQFF. Looking up the rest from reference TRBV7-9 and TRBJ2-1 gives the full variable domain: DTGVSQNPRHKITKRGQNVTFRCDPISEHNRLYWYRQTLGQGPEFLTYFQNEAQLEKSRLLSDRFSAERPKGSFSTLEIQRTEQGDSAMYLCASSLGSSGTSGYNEQFFGPGTRLTVL.

The genes are TRBV29-1 and TRBJ2-5, with 11 bases aligning to TRBD2. The CDR3 extends over 13 amino acids. Germline CDR1 and CDR2: SQVTM and ANQGSEA. The junction had 6 bases not matched to a gene; V was cut back by 7 bases and J by 5 bases. This CDR3 is CSANSGGAETQYF. DNA of the CDR3: TGCAGCGCTAATAGCGGGGGGGCGGAGACCCAGTACTTC.

The chain uses TRBV6-5 and TRBJ1-4; TRBD1 aligns across 7 bases. The trim removed 2 bases at V and 6 bases at J, leaving 9 bases unmatched. Germline CDR1 MNHEY, CDR2 SVGAGI. The CDR3 contains 16 residues. As DNA, the CDR3 is TGTGCCAGCAGTTACGGCTTTAGGGGGCGTGATGAAAAACTGTTTTTT. As protein: CASSYGFRGRDEKLFF.

This CDR3 is CASSPWGLNTEAFF. The CDR3 region has the DNA TGTGCCAGCAGCCCGTGGGGGCTGAACACTGAAGCTTTCTTT. The rearrangement uses TRBV27 and TRBJ1-1; D may be TRBD1 (6 bases). CDR1 and CDR2 from the germline V gene are MNHEY and SMNVEV (reference sequence). This CDR3 spans 14 amino acids. V lost 6 bases, J lost 0 bases, and 11 bases lay in between.

V and J are TRBV7-8 and TRBJ2-5, with TRBD2 matching over 7 bases. Per germline, CDR1 SGHVS and CDR2 FQNEAQ. V gave up 5 bases and J gave up 5 bases; unmatched junction bases: 8. The CDR3 totals 14 residues. The CDR3 sequence is CASSTTTSVETQYF. The CDR3 region has the DNA TGTGCCAGCAGCACAACCACTAGCGTGGAGACCCAGTACTTC.

This clone was observed a few times. This sequence joins TRBV7-2 and TRBJ2-7; no clear D. Trimming took off 5 bases at V and 0 bases at J, with 11 bases between the two ends. This CDR3 spans 14 amino acids. CDR1 and CDR2 from the germline V gene are SGHTA and FQGNSA. The CDR3 DNA sequence: TGTGCCAGCAGCCCCACCCTAGACTCCTACGAGCAGTACTTC. Translating gives CASSPTLDSYEQYF.

This chain links TRBV15 with TRBJ1-1; D is perhaps TRBD1 (6 bases). This CDR3 contains 14 residues. V was trimmed by 1 base and J by 8 bases, leaving 14 bases between them. Germline V gene lookup returns CDR1 LNHNV and CDR2 YYDKDF (reference sequence). CDR3: CATSRAGGLTEAFF. CDR3 DNA sequence: TGTGCCACCAGCAGAGCGGGGGGCCTAACCGAAGCTTTCTTT.

V usage is TRBV28 and J usage is TRBJ1-5; perhaps TRBD1 as D (6 bases). Trimming took 3 bases from V and 3 from J, leaving 9 bases between them. CDR3 size: 14 residues. The germline V gene encodes CDR1 MDHEN and CDR2 SYDVKM. The CDR3 here is CASSFGQPNQPQHF. CDR3 nucleotide sequence: TGTGCCAGCAGTTTCGGACAGCCCAATCAGCCCCAGCATTTT.

The V and J genes are TRBV5-4 and TRBJ2-1; TRBD2 matches 7 bases. Germline V lookup: CDR1 SGHNT, CDR2 YYREEE (reference sequence). The CDR3 consists of 15 residues. V lost 0 bases to trimming and J lost 5 bases; unmatched junction nucleotides: 5. CDR3 nucleotides: TGTGCCAGCAGCTTGGCCACTAGCGCCAACAATGAGCAGTTCTTC. This encodes CASSLATSANNEQFF.

The chain has TRBV20-1 and TRBJ2-7; unclear D gene. This CDR3 region has 11 residues. CDR1 is DFQATT, CDR2 SNEGSKA, per germline (reference sequence). Trimming shortened V by 0 bases and J by 10 bases, and 10 bases separated the two germline ends. The CDR3: CSARDERVQYF. The CDR3 region has the DNA TGCAGTGCTAGAGATGAACGGGTACAGTACTTC.

The rearrangement joins TRBV27 to TRBJ1-1; 7 positions match TRBD1. The germline V gene encodes CDR1 MNHEY and CDR2 SMNVEV (reference sequence). The V segment lost 5 bases and the J segment 3 bases; nucleotides outside the gene matches: 12. The CDR3 is 16 amino acids. The chain's CDR3 is CASSNRDSSLYTEAFF. CDR3 bases: TGTGCCAGCAGTAACCGGGACAGCTCTCTTTACACTGAAGCTTTCTTT.

This chain links TRBV18 with TRBJ1-5; the D gene is possibly TRBD1 (5 bases). Between the trimmed V and J ends, which lost 6 bases and 3 bases, there was a span of 15 bases. The CDR3 is made up of 15 amino acids. CDR1 is KGHSH, CDR2 LQKENI, per germline. The CDR3 sequence is CASSSSRGVNQPQHF. The CDR3 DNA reads TGTGCCAGCTCGTCCTCAAGGGGCGTCAATCAGCCCCAGCATTTT.

CDR3 coding DNA: TGTGCCAGCAGCTTAGCTAGCGTCGGTGAGCAGTTCTTC. Amino acid sequence: CASSLASVGEQFF. This chain joins TRBV7-2 and TRBJ2-1; the D gene is possibly TRBD2 (5 bases). From germline, CDR1 is SGHTA and CDR2 FQGNSA. This CDR3 is 13 amino acids long. V was clipped by 0 bases and J by 9 bases, with 9 bases between them.

This clone has a handful of counts. No DNA is shown, since the ends of the CDR3 on it are uncertain; the CDR3 is the one TCRdb lists. The chain employs TRBV2 and TRBJ2-7; the DNA was not used to check the table's D call, TRBD2. Germline V gene data show CDR1 as SNHLY and CDR2 as FYNNEI. Including both end residues, the CDR3 is 15 amino acids long. CDR3 loop: CASSPLDKGGLGQYF.

In its sample, this clone was seen once. The rearrangement uses TRBV29-1 and TRBJ2-5; 10 nucleotides line up with TRBD1. In germline, CDR1 is SQVTM, CDR2 ANQGSEA. The CDR3 length is 13 residues. Trimming at V came to 5 bases and at J to 5 bases, leaving 5 bases not matched to a gene. Here the CDR3 DNA reads TGCAGCGTTACCGGGACAGGGGTTGAGACCCAGTACTTC. It translates to CSVTGTGVETQYF.

The chain recombines TRBV5-1 with TRBJ2-1; 8 bases map to TRBD2. Germline-derived CDR1 and CDR2 are SGHRS and YFSETQ. The CDR3 is made up of 16 amino acids. The V gene end was trimmed by 4 bases and the J gene end by 2 bases; junction bases not matched to a gene: 8. The CDR3 bases are TGCGCCAGCAGCCGGGAGGGGAGCCCCCCCTACAATGAGCAGTTCTTC. It is translated as CASSREGSPPYNEQFF.